These 13 T cell receptor beta chains share one sample of origin, sequenced in a study of early T cells in non-severe SARS-CoV-2 infection. TCRdb re-derived calls from the 5' RACE reads in MiXCR, one entry per CDR3 protein. The profile covers some 52,000 distinct CDR3 sequences, with roughly 8% appearing a single time and about a tenth taken by the ten largest. Sample: whole blood. The receptor set was obtained from an adult who was a healthcare worker with PCR-confirmed SARS-CoV-2 infection or an uninfected control (not recorded which).

This clonotype was picked up many times. The V call is TRBV5-1, the J call TRBJ2-5; the match to TRBD1 covers 11 bases. Germline CDR1 and CDR2: SGHRS and YFSETQ. This CDR3 has 14 amino acids. Trimming at V came to 5 bases and at J to 5 bases, leaving 5 bases not matched to a gene. The CDR3 sequence is CASSFGQGAETQYF. The CDR3 DNA reads TGCGCCAGCAGTTTCGGACAGGGGGCGGAGACCCAGTACTTC.

The chain uses TRBV21-1 and TRBJ1-5. TRBV21-1 is shown as a pseudogene. The CDR3 has 17 amino acids. CDR3 coding DNA: TGTGCCAGCAGCAAAGTCGGAGGGAACTATAGCAATCAGCCCCAGCATTTT. Protein sequence: CASSKVGGNYSNQPQHF.

The chain couples TRBV21-1 to TRBJ1-4; whether TRBD1, the table's D call, matches the DNA was not checked. TRBV21-1 is deemed a pseudogene. The CDR3 loop spans 16 amino acids. The CDR3, as DNA: TGTGCCAGCAACTCCGAGGGGACAGGACATAATGAAAAACTGTTTTTT. Protein: CASNSEGTGHNEKLFF.

This clonotype was found many times. The chain carries TRBV20-1 and TRBJ1-3; D perhaps matches TRBD1 (6 bases). The V and J ends lost 4 bases and 2 bases respectively, with 6 bases between them. CDR3 length: 12 residues. Per germline, CDR1 DFQATT and CDR2 SNEGSKA (reference sequence). CDR3: CSATGAGNTIYF. DNA for the CDR3: TGCAGTGCTACAGGGGCTGGAAACACCATATATTTT.

By sample fraction, this clonotype is medium-sized (0.01 to 0.1%). The chain links TRBV12-3 or TRBV12-4 to TRBJ1-4; weak D call: TRBD1 (6 bases). The CDR3 sequence is 12 residues long. V dropped 5 bases and J dropped 7 bases, with 8 bases sitting between them. CDR3 residues: CASSPRGEKLFF. Here the CDR3 DNA reads TGTGCCAGCAGTCCCAGGGGTGAAAAACTGTTTTTT.

This clonotype was counted at least ten times. The chain employs TRBV28 and TRBJ2-6; D gene ambiguous. Trimming removed 6 bases from V and 0 bases from J, with 9 bases in between. The CDR3 totals 15 residues. Germline-derived CDR1 and CDR2 are MDHEN and SYDVKM. This chain's CDR3 is CASRTASSGANVLTF. CDR3 in DNA: TGTGCCAGCAGGACGGCGTCCTCTGGGGCCAACGTCCTGACTTTC.

At least ten counts were recorded for this clonotype. The chain joins TRBV10-3 to TRBJ2-3; 14 bases align to TRBD2. V shed 6 bases and J 1 base; nucleotides not matched to a gene: 3. Germline-derived CDR1 and CDR2 are ENHRY and SYGVKD. This CDR3 is built from 16 residues. The CDR3 reads CAIRGLAGGGTDTQYF. For the CDR3, the DNA is TGTGCCATCAGAGGACTAGCGGGAGGAGGCACAGATACGCAGTATTTT.

This clonotype was observed at least ten times. The chain combines TRBV4-2 with TRBJ1-1; D is perhaps TRBD1 (6 bases). With 5 bases removed from V and 7 bases from J, the gap between germline ends came to 17 bases. CDR3 size: 14 residues. CDR1 is LGHNA, CDR2 YNFKEQ, per germline. This CDR3 reads CASSFGGAGSEAFF. Written as DNA, the CDR3 is TGTGCCAGCAGCTTTGGGGGGGCAGGCAGTGAAGCTTTCTTT.

Many counts were recorded for this clonotype. The chain recombines TRBV6-4 with TRBJ1-2; D remains ambiguous. Trimming removed 4 bases from V and 4 bases from J, with 13 bases in between. This CDR3 comprises 14 residues. Germline CDR1 and CDR2: MRHNA and SNTAGT. As DNA, the CDR3 is TGTGCCAGCAGTGTATCAGGAGGAGGCTATGGCTACACCTTC. It yields the protein CASSVSGGGYGYTF.

This clonotype showed up many times. The chain employs TRBV5-6 and TRBJ2-1; TRBD2 is a possible D gene (6 bases). Looked up from germline, CDR1 is SGHDT and CDR2 is YYEEEE. The CDR3 totals 15 residues. With 0 bases removed from V and 6 bases from J, the gap between germline ends came to 13 bases. DNA for the CDR3: TGTGCCAGCAGCTTGGTGGCCAGGGACTCCAATGAGCAGTTCTTC. It encodes CASSLVARDSNEQFF.

This clonotype was observed many times. The chain recombines TRBV4-1 with TRBJ1-2; D not certain. V was shortened by 2 bases and J by 0 bases, with 10 bases between the two germline ends. The CDR3 runs to 15 residues. The germline CDR1 and CDR2 sequences are MGHRA and YSYEKL. CDR3 bases: TGCGCCAGCAGCCAAAATCACGCAGCTAACTATGGCTACACCTTC. This codes for CASSQNHAANYGYTF.

The chain joins TRBV5-1 to TRBJ2-2; maybe TRBD1 (5 bases). The V gene's germline CDR1 is SGHRS and CDR2 YFSETQ. The length of the CDR3 is 14 residues. V was trimmed by 2 bases and J by 6 bases, leaving 11 bases between them. The CDR3 sequence: CASSFWQGPGELFF. The DNA of the CDR3 is TGCGCCAGCAGCTTTTGGCAGGGCCCCGGGGAGCTGTTTTTT.

This clonotype occurred many times. V and J are TRBV2 and TRBJ2-2, with TRBD1 as a possible D gene (6 bases). In germline, CDR1 is SNHLY, CDR2 FYNNEI. Between the trimmed V and J ends, which lost 10 bases and 1 base, there was a span of 13 bases. This CDR3 contains 14 residues. The CDR3 here is CAIKRGRNTGELFF. The CDR3 coding sequence is TGTGCCATCAAGAGGGGGAGGAACACCGGGGAGCTGTTTTTT.